The 26 T cell receptor beta chains below come from one sample, sequenced in a study of CD8 T cells in Susac syndrome. Random hexamers primed reverse transcription of roughly 0.5 to 1 ug RNA. Each CDR3 protein is one row after TCRdb ran MiXCR on the immunoSEQ multiplex PCR reads. The top ten hold 0.075% to 0.09% of the sample, which has some 150,000 distinct CDR3 sequences, approximately 93% seen once. The sample consisted of CD4+ T cells from PBMCs. The receptors were sampled from a human donor in good health.

The gene calls are TRBV20-1 and TRBJ1-4; D possibly corresponds to TRBD1 (5 bases). Trimming took off 0 bases at V and 8 bases at J, with 19 bases between the two ends. CDR3 length equals 16 residues. Germline loops: CDR1 DFQATT, CDR2 SNEGSKA (reference sequence). The CDR3 region has the DNA TGCAGTGCTAGAGATGGGGCAGGAGCAGGGAGGGAAAAACTGTTTTTT. This sequence encodes CSARDGAGAGREKLFF.

This clonotype came up once. The rearrangement uses TRBV12-3 or TRBV12-4 and TRBJ2-2; D unclear. The CDR3 length is 14 residues. The germline V and J ends were trimmed by 3 bases and 2 bases, with 7 bases remaining between them. CDR3 DNA sequence: TGTGCCAGCAGTTTGAACCAAAACACCGGGGAGCTGTTTTTT. Its protein is CASSLNQNTGELFF.

This clonotype occurred a few times. The J gene is TRBJ1-3, the V gene TRBV27; D might be TRBD1 (6 bases). There are 14 residues in the CDR3. CDR1 is MNHEY, CDR2 SMNVEV, per germline (reference sequence). V was cut by 5 bases and J by 8 bases, with 16 bases left in between. CDR3 sequence (DNA): TGTGCCAGCAGTCAACAATCCAGGGGTGACACCATATATTTT. Translated, it gives CASSQQSRGDTIYF.

CDR3 DNA: TGTGCCAGCAGTCCCTCCCAGGGGAATAGCAATCAGCCCCAGCATTTT. Translated, it gives CASSPSQGNSNQPQHF. J is TRBJ1-5 and V is TRBV12-3 or TRBV12-4, with D perhaps matching TRBD1 (6 bases). The CDR3 has 16 amino acids. The V end was cut by 5 bases, the J end by 0 bases, with 14 bases between.

The chain is built from TRBV20-1 and TRBJ2-5, with D possibly matching TRBD1 (5 bases). Germline V lookup: CDR1 DFQATT, CDR2 SNEGSKA (reference sequence). The CDR3 length is 15 residues. Trimming took off 0 bases at V and 3 bases at J, with 14 bases between the two ends. The CDR3 DNA sequence: TGCAGTGCTAGAGATCCCGGCCAGGGTGAAGAGACCCAGTACTTC. This codes for CSARDPGQGEETQYF.

This chain connects TRBV30 to TRBJ1-5; D is possibly TRBD1 (6 bases). CDR3 length: 14 residues. V lost 3 bases and J lost 6, with 15 bases in between. Germline V gene sequence: CDR1 GTSNPN, CDR2 SVGIG (reference sequence). The CDR3 DNA reads TGTGCCTGGAGCTCCGACAGGAGCGGTCAGCCCCAGCATTTT. This gives the protein CAWSSDRSGQPQHF.

The rearrangement links TRBV7-9 to TRBJ1-1; 12 bases fit TRBD1. V was pared by 1 base and J by 5 bases, with 5 bases of the junction left unmatched. The CDR3 sequence is 16 residues long. Germline CDR1 and CDR2: SEHNR and FQNEAQ (reference sequence). CDR3 DNA sequence: TGTGCCAGCAGCTTAGGGAGGGACAGGGGGCTGACTGAAGCTTTCTTT. Translated, it gives CASSLGRDRGLTEAFF.

This sequence joins TRBV3-1 and TRBJ2-7; D may be TRBD2 (6 bases). This CDR3 is 14 amino acids long. With 8 bases removed from V and 0 bases from J, the gap between germline ends came to 14 bases. Germline loops: CDR1 LGHDT, CDR2 YNNKEL (reference sequence). Written as DNA, the CDR3 is TGTGCCAGCGCTGCCCCCGGGAGCTCCTACGAGCAGTACTTC. It specifies CASAAPGSSYEQYF.

In its sample, this clonotype was seen a few times. The genes are TRBV3-1 and TRBJ2-7; D gene uncertain. Trimming took off 0 bases at V and 3 bases at J, with 18 bases between the two ends. Germline CDR1 is LGHDT and CDR2 is YNNKEL (reference sequence). This CDR3 has 17 residues. DNA for the CDR3: TGTGCCAGCAGCCAAGAAAACCCGGTCATAGGGCGCTACGAGCAGTACTTC. Translating gives CASSQENPVIGRYEQYF.

The V and J genes are TRBV4-2 and TRBJ1-3, with unresolved D. Deletions cut 2 bases from V and 0 bases from J, with 11 bases between. This CDR3 contains 16 residues. Germline-derived CDR1 and CDR2 are LGHNA and YNFKEQ. CDR3 bases: TGTGCCAGCAGCCAAAAAGCCGCAAGCTCTGGAAACACCATATATTTT. Its protein is CASSQKAASSGNTIYF.

The rearrangement uses TRBV12-3 or TRBV12-4 and TRBJ1-5; 9 nucleotides match TRBD1. The CDR3 totals 16 residues. V shed 5 bases and J 0 bases; nucleotides not matched to a gene: 5. CDR3 region: CASSQGQGYSNQPQHF. The DNA for the CDR3 is TGTGCCAGCAGTCAAGGACAGGGGTATAGCAATCAGCCCCAGCATTTT.

The chain is built from TRBV5-6 and TRBJ2-4; 8 nucleotides line up with TRBD1. V dropped 5 bases and J dropped 3; count of bases not matched to a gene: 22. Germline V CDR1 and CDR2: SGHDT, YYEEEE. This CDR3 has 20 residues. The CDR3: CASSSLIGAGGGVGKNIQYF. CDR3 coding DNA: TGTGCCAGCAGTTCGTTGATAGGGGCAGGGGGCGGAGTGGGCAAAAACATTCAGTACTTC.

This rearrangement joins TRBV28 to TRBJ2-7; unclear D gene. The CDR3 covers 14 residues. Trimming left V 7 bases short and J 3 bases short, with 16 bases between. Germline CDR1 reads MDHEN; CDR2 reads SYDVKM. CDR3 DNA sequence: TGTGCCAGCAAGATCGGTCTCGGGCGCTACGAGCAGTACTTC. Protein: CASKIGLGRYEQYF. The full variable domain, its missing parts supplied by reference TRBV28 and TRBJ2-7, is DVKVTQSSRYLVKRTGEKVFLECVQDMDHENMFWYRQDPGLGLRLIYFSYDVKMKEKGDIPEGYSVSREKKERFSLILESASTNQTSMYLCASKIGLGRYEQYFGPGTRLTVT.

This chain connects TRBV12-3 or TRBV12-4 to TRBJ1-2; D is unresolved. The CDR3 is 14 amino acids. V was cut by 6 bases and J by 4 bases, with 15 bases left in between. CDR3 sequence: CASSQSGWGYGYTF. For the CDR3, the DNA is TGTGCCAGCAGCCAATCAGGTTGGGGCTATGGCTACACCTTC.

The genes are TRBV20-1 and TRBJ2-5; 11 nucleotides match TRBD2. Germline trimming cut 4 bases from V and 5 bases from J; bases unmatched to any gene: 9. From germline, CDR1 is DFQATT and CDR2 SNEGSKA (reference sequence). This CDR3 is built from 15 residues. The CDR3 region has the DNA TGCAGTGCTACGACACTAGCGGGAGTCGGTGAGACCCAGTACTTC. Amino acids: CSATTLAGVGETQYF.

This chain uses TRBV4-1 with TRBJ2-3; no definite D call. The length of the CDR3 is 16 residues. Trimming shortened V by 0 bases and J by 0 bases, and 10 bases separated the two germline ends. Germline CDR1 is MGHRA and CDR2 is YSYEKL. The CDR3 reads CASSQDKDRSTDTQYF. The CDR3 coding sequence is TGCGCCAGCAGCCAAGATAAGGACCGTAGCACAGATACGCAGTATTTT.

V and J are TRBV2 and TRBJ2-7; 8 nucleotides align to TRBD2. V shed 2 bases, J shed 3 bases, and the junction held 6 bases outside the gene matches. CDR3 length: 15 amino acids. Germline-derived CDR1 and CDR2 are SNHLY and FYNNEI. CDR3 region: CASSETLADGYEQYF. Here the CDR3 DNA reads TGTGCCAGCAGTGAAACACTAGCGGATGGCTACGAGCAGTACTTC.

This clonotype was counted between two and nine times. The chain joins TRBV12-3 or TRBV12-4 to TRBJ2-2; 7 bases are shared with TRBD1. J lost 0 bases, V lost 5 bases, and 3 bases had no gene match. This CDR3 region has 15 residues. DNA of the CDR3: TGTGCCAGCAGTCCAGGGGGAACGAACACCGGGGAGCTGTTTTTT. Translation: CASSPGGTNTGELFF.

This chain connects TRBV28 to TRBJ2-2, with 8 bases lining up with TRBD1. Trimming took 7 bases from V and 1 from J; bases not matched to a gene: 11. The CDR3 is 17 amino acids. CDR1 is MDHEN, CDR2 SYDVKM, per germline. The CDR3 DNA reads as TGTGCCAGCACCTTACGGAGGACAGGGTTGAACACCGGGGAGCTGTTTTTT. Its protein product is CASTLRRTGLNTGELFF.

The CDR3 here is CASSYSWQVSGELFF. CDR3 sequence (DNA): TGTGCCAGCAGTTACTCGTGGCAGGTTAGCGGGGAGCTGTTTTTT. The rearrangement uses TRBV6-2 or TRBV6-3 and TRBJ2-2, with D uncertain. Germline V gene data show CDR1 as MNHEY and CDR2 as SVGEGT. Trimming took 0 bases from V and 7 from J, leaving 12 bases between them. This CDR3 is 15 amino acids long.

V usage is TRBV27 and J usage is TRBJ2-4; 9 nucleotides line up with TRBD1. In germline, CDR1 is MNHEY, CDR2 SMNVEV (reference sequence). The trim removed 5 bases at V and 7 bases at J, leaving 9 bases unmatched. The CDR3 has 15 residues. The CDR3 is CASSLRDRALNIQYF. DNA of the CDR3: TGTGCCAGCAGTCTTCGGGACAGGGCCTTGAACATTCAGTACTTC.

This chain uses TRBV19 with TRBJ1-5; D unresolved. V gave up 2 bases and J gave up 6 bases, with 14 bases separating them. CDR3 length: 15 amino acids. The germline V gene has CDR1 LNHDA and CDR2 SQIVND (reference sequence). The CDR3 sequence is CASSISPGRLQPQHF. The CDR3 DNA follows: TGTGCCAGTAGTATATCTCCAGGACGCCTTCAGCCCCAGCATTTT.

This chain joins TRBV27 and TRBJ2-1; 8 nucleotides match TRBD2. The CDR3 length is 15 residues. V dropped 7 bases and J dropped 2; count of bases not matched to a gene: 7. Looked up from germline, CDR1 is MNHEY and CDR2 is SMNVEV (reference sequence). CDR3 loop: CASISSGAPYNEQFF. DNA for the CDR3: TGTGCCAGCATAAGTAGCGGGGCACCCTACAATGAGCAGTTCTTC.

The V gene is TRBV4-1, the J gene TRBJ2-1; 12 bases are shared with TRBD2. V shed 1 base and J 4 bases; nucleotides not matched to a gene: 17. Germline-derived CDR1 and CDR2 are MGHRA and YSYEKL. The CDR3 totals 21 residues. The CDR3 coding sequence is TGCGCCAGCAGCCAAGCTGCGGGACAGGGGAAGCTAGCGGGAGGGTACAATGAGCAGTTCTTC. As protein: CASSQAAGQGKLAGGYNEQFF.

The V and J genes are TRBV20-1 and TRBJ2-4; 8 nucleotides line up with TRBD2. V dropped 7 bases and J dropped 4; count of bases not matched to a gene: 6. This CDR3 has 13 amino acids. Looked up from germline, CDR1 is DFQATT and CDR2 is SNEGSKA (reference sequence). The DNA for the CDR3 is TGCAGTGGCGTGGGGACTAGTAAAAACATTCAGTACTTC. Protein sequence: CSGVGTSKNIQYF.

The genes are TRBV25-1 and TRBJ1-4; unclear D gene. V lost 5 bases to trimming and J lost 15 bases, with 19 bases between them. In germline, CDR1 is MGHDK, CDR2 SYGVNS. CDR3 size: 13 residues. In nucleotides, the CDR3 is TGTGCCAGCAGTATGGGGTCTACTCCGAAGGTGTTTTTT. This encodes CASSMGSTPKVFF.